The present TCR beta chain was sequenced within a study of cytomegalovirus exposure and HLA in healthy donors. Study-wide results and limits: Later analysis suggested most CMV-associated TCR beta chains were HLA-restricted. According to the study, roughly 160 TCR beta chains were cytomegalovirus-associated.

The donors were healthy bone marrow donors. Donors had nominal health at sampling but likely had unrecorded immune exposures. This clone was seen more than once but under ten times. Its antigen is as yet unknown. Germline CDR1 and CDR2: MDHEN and SYDVKM. J was trimmed by 0 bases and V by 4 bases; bases with no gene match: 1. CDR3 length equals 14 residues. Primers: 60 Vbeta forward and 13 Jbeta reverse. TCRdb's copy holds only in-frame clones and misses some; the assay was immunoSEQ multiplex PCR. The sample lists about 190,000 clones, around 75% seen once, with less than 4% in the top ten. V is TRBV28 and J is TRBJ1-1, with 8 bases lining up with TRBD1. This clonotype originated in a woman in her 30s in good health and CMV-seropositive. Material: PBMCs. The CDR3 spells CASSSGGMNTEAFF. The CDR3 coding sequence is TGTGCCAGCAGTTCAGGGGGCATGAACACTGAAGCTTTCTTT.